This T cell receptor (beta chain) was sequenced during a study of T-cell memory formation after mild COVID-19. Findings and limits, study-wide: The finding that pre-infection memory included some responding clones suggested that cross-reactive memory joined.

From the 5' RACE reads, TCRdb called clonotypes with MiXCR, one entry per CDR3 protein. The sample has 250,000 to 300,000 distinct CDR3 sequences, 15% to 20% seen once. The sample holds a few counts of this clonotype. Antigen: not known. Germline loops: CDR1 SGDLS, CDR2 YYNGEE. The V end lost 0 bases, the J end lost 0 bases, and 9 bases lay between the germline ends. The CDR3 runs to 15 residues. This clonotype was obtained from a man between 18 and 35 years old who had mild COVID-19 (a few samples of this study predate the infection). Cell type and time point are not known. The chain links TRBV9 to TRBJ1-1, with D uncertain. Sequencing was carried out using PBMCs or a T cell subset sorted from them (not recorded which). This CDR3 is CASSVDSAMNTEAFF. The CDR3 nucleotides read TGTGCCAGCAGCGTAGACTCCGCTATGAACACTGAAGCTTTCTTT. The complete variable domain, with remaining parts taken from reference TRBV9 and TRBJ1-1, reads DSGVTQTPKHLITATGQRVTLRCSPRSGDLSVYWYQQSLDQGLQFLIQYYNGEERAKGNILERFSAQQFPDLHSELNLSSLELGDSALYFCASSVDSAMNTEAFFGQGTRLTVV.